This T cell receptor beta chain emerged from a study of cytomegalovirus exposure and HLA in healthy donors. There are a few counts of this clone. Its antigen is not identified. This CDR3 comprises 13 residues. CDR1 SGHTA and CDR2 FQGTGA come from the germline V gene. V gave up 2 bases and J gave up 4 bases, with 8 bases separating them. Broader study findings: In a later analysis, specific HLA alleles were associated with 15,000 or so TCR beta sequences at a 0.05 false discovery rate. Available immune exposure information covered CMV serostatus only. Among TCR sequences, most were rare, though some public TCRs appeared in many donors.

PCR employed 60 Vbeta and 13 Jbeta primers. Profiling relied on immunoSEQ multiplex PCR, and the TCRdb table lists in-frame clones only, not all of them. In the table there are some 180,000 clones, around 75% of which are singletons. The sequence was collected from a woman in her 30s in good health and CMV-seronegative. The chain couples TRBV7-3 to TRBJ1-1; perhaps TRBD1 as D (5 bases). Source material: PBMCs. The CDR3 region is CASSLSRATEAFF. CDR3 DNA sequence: TGTGCCAGCAGCTTATCCAGGGCCACTGAAGCTTTCTTT.